Listed below are T cell receptor beta chains from one sample, sequenced in a study of naive and memory T cell subsets. TCRdb independently ran MiXCR on the UMI-ligation and nested PCR reads; one entry per CDR3 protein. The data show roughly 97,000 distinct CDR3 sequences, more than 14% seen once. The sequencing input was naive CD8+ T cells from blood. These receptors came from a human donor in good health. The CDR3 runs from the conserved cysteine through the conserved F or W. The D gene is left open where the match is weak. Expanded clones get a size class; other rows say once, few or many, or leave the size out.

J gene,V gene,D gene,clone size,CDR3 DNA,CDR3 protein
TRBJ1-3,TRBV12-3/TRBV12-4,-,many,TGTGCCAGCAGCCCGAATTACTCTGGAAACACCATATATTTT,CASSPNYSGNTIYF
TRBJ2-3,TRBV5-1,-,-,TGCGCCAGCAGCTTGGCCGGGGCTCTGAGTCTGGATACGCAGTATTTT,CASSLAGALSLDTQYF
TRBJ2-7,TRBV7-9,TRBD1,few,TGTGCCAGCAGCTTATACCGACAAGACAGGGACAGTCTCACCTACGAGCAGTACTTC,CASSLYRQDRDSLTYEQYF
TRBJ2-1,TRBV24-1,-,few,TGTGCCACCAGTGAAACGACCGTCAGCTCCTACAATGAGCAGTTCTTC,CATSETTVSSYNEQFF
TRBJ2-2,TRBV6-5,-,-,TGTGCCAGCAGTTACCTAGCGAACACCGGGGAGCTGTTTTTT,CASSYLANTGELFF
TRBJ2-3,TRBV9,TRBD2,few,TGTGCCAGCAGCGTATGGGAACTAGCGGGCACAGATACGCAGTATTTT,CASSVWELAGTDTQYF
TRBJ1-1,TRBV4-3,-,-,TGCGCCAGCAGCCATATGCCCACGGGGGACCATATAGACACTGAAGCTTTCTTT,CASSHMPTGDHIDTEAFF
TRBJ1-2,TRBV5-4,TRBD1,-,TGTGCCAGCAGCTTCGGGACAGCCGTTAACTATGGCTACACCTTC,CASSFGTAVNYGYTF
TRBJ2-2,TRBV27,-,few,TGTGCCAGCAGTTTATCGAGCACCGGGGAGCTGTTTTTT,CASSLSSTGELFF
TRBJ1-1,TRBV20-1,-,few,TGCAGTGCTAGTAGTATGCAGGGTACGAACACTGAAGCTTTCTTT,CSASSMQGTNTEAFF
TRBJ2-2,TRBV3-1,-,many,TGTGCCAGCAGCCAAGATCTGGACGGAGACACCGGGGAGCTGTTTTTT,CASSQDLDGDTGELFF
TRBJ1-6,TRBV5-6,-,-,TGTGCCAGCAGCTTGGCCGGCAACTCACCCCTCCACTTT,CASSLAGNSPLHF
TRBJ2-3,TRBV12-3/TRBV12-4,-,few,TGTGCCAGCATTAGCACAGATACGCAGTATTTT,CASISTDTQYF
TRBJ2-3,TRBV7-9,-,-,TGTGCCAGCAGCCCCAGCGCAGCGGGTAACACAGATACGCAGTATTTT,CASSPSAAGNTDTQYF
TRBJ2-7,TRBV7-2,-,many,TGTGCCAGCTCACCACCCGGTTCCTACGAGCAGTACTTC,CASSPPGSYEQYF
TRBJ2-1,TRBV13,TRBD1,-,TGTGCCAGCCGCGGATCGGGACAGGGGGTCGATGAGCAGTTCTTC,CASRGSGQGVDEQFF
TRBJ1-3,TRBV29-1,-,few,TGCAGCGTTGAAGACACCCCGGGACCCTCTGGAAACACCATATATTTT,CSVEDTPGPSGNTIYF
TRBJ2-2,TRBV6-6,-,many,TGTGCCAGCAGTTACCGGGCGGGCTCGAACACCGGGGAGCTGTTTTTT,CASSYRAGSNTGELFF
TRBJ2-1,TRBV15,-,many,TGTGCCACCAGCCCGGACCGCGTGAGTGTTTTCTTC,CATSPDRVSVFF
TRBJ2-7,TRBV27,TRBD1,few,TGTGCCAGCAGACCGGGACAGGCCTTCAGAGAGCAGTACTTC,CASRPGQAFREQYF
TRBJ2-7,TRBV6-5,-,few,TGTGCCAGCAAAGGGACAAGGGGTAGCGAGCAGTACTTC,CASKGTRGSEQYF
TRBJ2-7,TRBV5-6,-,few,TGTGCCAGCAGCTTGGGGGTAGAGGGTTTTTACGAGCAGTACTTC,CASSLGVEGFYEQYF
TRBJ1-1,TRBV15,-,many,TGTGCCACCAGCGAGTGGCCGAACACTGAAGCTTTCTTT,CATSEWPNTEAFF
TRBJ1-5,TRBV20-1,-,-,TGCAGTGCCATGACAGGTAGCAATCAGCCCCAGCATTTT,CSAMTGSNQPQHF
TRBJ2-5,TRBV12-3/TRBV12-4,TRBD2,-,TGTGCCAGCAGTTTAGTTTCGGGGGGTCGTGAGACCCAGTACTTC,CASSLVSGGRETQYF
TRBJ2-3,TRBV7-1,TRBD1,few,TGTGCCAGCGCCGGGACAGGGTCAGATACGCAGTATTTT,CASAGTGSDTQYF
TRBJ2-7,TRBV29-1,TRBD1,many,TGCAGCGTTGAGGGGACAGGGCGGGAGCAGTACTTC,CSVEGTGREQYF
TRBJ1-1,TRBV30,-,-,TGTGCCTGGAGTGTACATGGGGGGAACACTGAAGCTTTCTTT,CAWSVHGGNTEAFF
TRBJ2-3,TRBV19,-,few,TGTGCCAGTGGCGGCCAAAGCACAGATACGCAGTATTTT,CASGGQSTDTQYF
TRBJ2-3,TRBV11-1,-,few,TGTGCCAGCAGCTTAGCCCCCACTCTGGCCCTCCTAGGGACAGATACGCAGTATTTT,CASSLAPTLALLGTDTQYF
TRBJ2-6,TRBV28,-,few,TGTGCCAGCAGTCCGGATCGAGGTTTCTCTGGGGCCAACGTCCTGACTTTC,CASSPDRGFSGANVLTF
TRBJ2-7,TRBV4-1,-,few,TGCGCCAGCAGCCAGGAGTCAGGGGTATACTACGAGCAGTACTTC,CASSQESGVYYEQYF
TRBJ2-7,TRBV11-3,TRBD2,few,TGTGCCAGCAGCCCCCGACTAGCGGGAGCCTACGAGCAGTACTTC,CASSPRLAGAYEQYF
TRBJ2-5,TRBV7-9,-,-,TGTGCCAGCACTCGCCGAGCCCCAGGAGGGCAAGAGACCCAGTACTTC,CASTRRAPGGQETQYF
TRBJ2-7,TRBV29-1,TRBD1,many,TGCAGCGTCGTCTCGCGGGACAGGGCCTACGAGCAGTACTTC,CSVVSRDRAYEQYF
TRBJ2-5,TRBV7-9,-,many,TGTGCCAGCAGCAAGGACCAGCGGAGGGGGACCCAGTACTTC,CASSKDQRRGTQYF
TRBJ2-1,TRBV11-3,-,many,TGTGCCAGCAGCCCAACTAGAGGGGGGCTCAATGAGCAGTTCTTC,CASSPTRGGLNEQFF
TRBJ2-3,TRBV7-6,TRBD2,few,TGTGCCAGCAGCCTTACTAGCGGGGGGCCCCTTAGCACAGATACGCAGTATTTT,CASSLTSGGPLSTDTQYF
TRBJ2-5,TRBV2,-,-,TGTGCCAGCAGCTCAGGGGCCCAAGAGACCCAGTACTTC,CASSSGAQETQYF
TRBJ1-2,TRBV4-2,-,many,TGTGCCAGCAGCCAAATGGTCGGGATAGGGGAATATGGCTACACCTTC,CASSQMVGIGEYGYTF
TRBJ2-1,TRBV7-8,-,-,TGTGCCAGCAGCAGCCCAGGGGGGGTTTACAATGAGCAGTTCTTC,CASSSPGGVYNEQFF
TRBJ2-7,TRBV28,-,-,TGTGCCAGCAGTTTTGGGGGGGCCTCCTACGAGCAGTACTTC,CASSFGGASYEQYF
TRBJ1-5,TRBV15,-,few,TGTGCCACCAGCCCCGAGGGAATAGCGCCTAATCAGCCCCAGCATTTT,CATSPEGIAPNQPQHF
TRBJ1-5,TRBV12-3/TRBV12-4,-,few,TGTGCCAGCAGTTTTGGGGTCAGCAATCAGCCCCAGCATTTT,CASSFGVSNQPQHF
TRBJ2-7,TRBV7-7,-,-,TGTGCTAGCAGTCCCCTGGGGGCTAGTTCAACCTACGAGCAGTACTTC,CASSPLGASSTYEQYF
TRBJ2-1,TRBV6-5,-,few,TGTGCCAGCAGTTACTCGAGGAGGGGGCAGTACAATGAGCAGTTCTTC,CASSYSRRGQYNEQFF
TRBJ2-3,TRBV3-1,TRBD2,-,TGTGCCAGCAGCCAGGGGGATAGCGGGAACGAAGATACGCAGTATTTT,CASSQGDSGNEDTQYF
TRBJ1-4,TRBV9,-,-,TGTGCCAGCAGCAACTCTCCAGACAGCCCTAATGAAAAACTGTTTTTT,CASSNSPDSPNEKLFF
TRBJ2-1,TRBV7-9,TRBD2,few,TGTGCCAGCAGCTTAGGTTCCGGGACTACCCAGTACAATGAGCAGTTCTTC,CASSLGSGTTQYNEQFF
TRBJ2-6,TRBV25-1,TRBD1,-,TGTGCCAGCACCGCGGACAGGGGTTCTGGGGCCAACGTCCTGACTTTC,CASTADRGSGANVLTF
TRBJ2-1,TRBV15,-,-,TGTGCCACCGGGACTTCTCGGACCAATGAGCAGTTCTTC,CATGTSRTNEQFF
TRBJ2-4,TRBV4-3,TRBD1,-,TGCGCCAGAAGCCGAGTACAGGGGTCCATTCAGTACTTC,CARSRVQGSIQYF
TRBJ2-7,TRBV4-3,-,many,TGCGCCAGCAGCCAGAACAGGGACGAACGCGAGCAGTACTTC,CASSQNRDEREQYF
TRBJ2-5,TRBV21-1,-,many,TGTGCCAGCAGCGACCGGCCGGGACTCCTACAAGAGACCCAGTACTTC,CASSDRPGLLQETQYF
TRBJ2-3,TRBV4-3,-,few,TGCGCCAGCAGCCCCCTAGGGGAGAGCACAGATACGCAGTATTTT,CASSPLGESTDTQYF
TRBJ2-7,TRBV7-9,-,few,TGTGCCAGCAGCCCCGGCCAGGGGCTTTTATACGAGCAGTACTTC,CASSPGQGLLYEQYF
TRBJ1-6,TRBV28,-,-,TGTGCCAGCAGTTCGGGTATGAGCTCCTATAATTCACCCCTCCACTTT,CASSSGMSSYNSPLHF